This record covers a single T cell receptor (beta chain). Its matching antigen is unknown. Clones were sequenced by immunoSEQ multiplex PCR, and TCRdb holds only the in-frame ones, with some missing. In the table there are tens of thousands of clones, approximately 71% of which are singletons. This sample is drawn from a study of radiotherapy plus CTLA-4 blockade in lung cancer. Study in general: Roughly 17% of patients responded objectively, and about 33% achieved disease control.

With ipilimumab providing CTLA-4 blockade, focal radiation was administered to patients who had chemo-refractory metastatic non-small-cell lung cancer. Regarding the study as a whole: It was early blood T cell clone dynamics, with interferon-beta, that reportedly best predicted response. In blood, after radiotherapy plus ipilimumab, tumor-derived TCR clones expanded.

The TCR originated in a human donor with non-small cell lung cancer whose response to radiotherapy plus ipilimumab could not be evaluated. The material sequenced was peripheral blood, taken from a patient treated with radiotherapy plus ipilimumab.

The CDR3 bases are TGTGCCAGCAGTACCCAGACGAACACCGGGGAGCTGTTTTTT. This encodes CASSTQTNTGELFF. The chain couples TRBV7-2 to TRBJ2-2; D not resolved. Germline loops: CDR1 SGHTA, CDR2 FQGNSA. This CDR3 has 14 amino acids. The germline V and J ends were trimmed by 6 bases and 0 bases, with 8 bases remaining between them.